The 5 T cell receptor beta chains listed next were all sequenced from one sample in a study of early T cells in non-severe SARS-CoV-2 infection. TCRdb fed the 5' RACE reads into MiXCR, producing one record per CDR3 protein. The sample contains approximately 70,000 distinct CDR3 sequences, roughly 4.7% of which appear only once. The sequencing here drew on whole blood, taken at baseline. These receptors all stem from an adult who was a healthcare worker with PCR-confirmed SARS-CoV-2 infection or an uninfected control (not recorded which).

In this sample, this clonotype turned up a few times. The CDR3 DNA sequence: TGTGCCAGCAGTTACTCGGGAACTAGCGGGAGATTGTCAGGGAATGAGCAGTTCTTC. Encoded protein: CASSYSGTSGRLSGNEQFF. The V call is TRBV6-2 or TRBV6-3, the J call TRBJ2-1, with TRBD2 matching 11 bases. Germline V CDR1 and CDR2: MNHEY, SVGEGT. V lost 0 bases and J lost 7; bases outside the gene matches: 14. CDR3 length: 19 residues.

The rearrangement links TRBV28 to TRBJ1-5, with a possible D match to TRBD1 (5 bases). The CDR3 consists of 15 residues. The V gene's germline CDR1 is MDHEN and CDR2 SYDVKM. V was trimmed by 5 bases and J by 7 bases, leaving 18 bases between them. The CDR3 loop reads CASSLHQGAGQPQHF. CDR3 in DNA: TGTGCCAGCAGTCTACATCAGGGAGCTGGCCAGCCCCAGCATTTT.

This clonotype was counted many times. An end of the junction differs from the germline gene, which may be a read error. The rearrangement uses TRBV28 and TRBJ2-7, with 10 bases aligning to TRBD1. This CDR3 is built from 13 residues. Germline V gene lookup returns CDR1 MDHEN and CDR2 SYDVKM. The CDR3 nucleotides read TGTACCAGCCGCGGACAGGGGGAGGGCGAGCAGTACTTC. Protein: CTSRGQGEGEQYF. Based on the CDR3 plus reference TRBV28 and TRBJ2-7, the full variable domain is DVKVTQSSRYLVKRTGEKVFLECVQDMDHENMFWYRQDPGLGLRLIYFSYDVKMKEKGDIPEGYSVSREKKERFSLILESASTNQTSMYLCTSRGQGEGEQYFGPGTRLTVT.

This clonotype has a count of ten or more. The J gene is TRBJ1-5, the V gene TRBV29-1, with D maybe TRBD1 (5 bases). V was cut by 3 bases and J by 4 bases, with 16 bases left in between. Germline loops: CDR1 SQVTM, CDR2 ANQGSEA. The CDR3 loop spans 15 amino acids. For the CDR3, the DNA is TGCAGCGTTGAGTCGCGAGGGGTAGGGAATCAGCCCCAGCATTTT. Residues: CSVESRGVGNQPQHF.

This clonotype was observed a few times. The V gene is TRBV2, the J gene TRBJ2-3; D call uncertain. CDR1 and CDR2 (germline): SNHLY, FYNNEI. CDR3 size: 14 residues. Trimming shortened V by 8 bases and J by 1 base, and 13 bases separated the two germline ends. The CDR3 here is CASRGARGTDTQYF. The CDR3 nucleotides are TGTGCCAGCCGCGGCGCCCGGGGCACAGATACGCAGTATTTT.